A selection of T cell receptor beta chains follows, all from one sample in a study of cytomegalovirus exposure and HLA in healthy donors. Some clones are missing from TCRdb's copy, which holds only in-frame ones; the method was immunoSEQ multiplex PCR. The table has 150,000 to 180,000 clones, around 79% seen once. Sequenced: PBMCs. These receptors came from a man aged 18 to 35 in good health and CMV-seronegative. Both conserved end residues are part of each CDR3. Fields, in order: V gene, J gene, D gene, clone size, CDR3 DNA, CDR3 protein. A D gene is named only where the DNA matches it firmly. Clone size is not always given. Where it is, it says once, few, many or a class for expanded clones.

TRBV19,TRBJ1-5,TRBD1,-,TGTGCCAGTAGTACGGGACAGGGGGCGAGGCAGCCCCAGCATTTT,CASSTGQGARQPQHF
TRBV7-9,TRBJ2-1,-,-,TGTGCCAGCAGCTTAAGCGGTGGGGGCGATGAGCAGTTCTTC,CASSLSGGGDEQFF
TRBV9,TRBJ2-5,-,few,TGTGCCAGTGCAGGGAACAGTCAAGAGACCCAGTACTTC,CASAGNSQETQYF
TRBV27,TRBJ1-5,-,-,TGTGCCAGCAGTCGCCTAGGGGACTATAAGGGCAATCAGCCCCAGCATTTT,CASSRLGDYKGNQPQHF
TRBV6-6,TRBJ2-7,TRBD2,few,TGTGCCAGCACTCCTAGCGGGGGGGGGTCCTACGAGCAGTACTTC,CASTPSGGGSYEQYF
TRBV6-5,TRBJ2-7,TRBD1,-,TGTGCCACAAGAGAACCCGGGACAGGATCCTACGAGCAGTACTTC,CATREPGTGSYEQYF
TRBV13,TRBJ2-7,TRBD2,-,TGTGCCAGCAGCCTTCGGGGGGGCCACTACGAGCAGTACTTC,CASSLRGGHYEQYF
TRBV5-1,TRBJ1-1,TRBD1,-,TGCGCCAGCAGCTTGACCCTTACAGGGGGTCGAACTGAAGCTTTCTTT,CASSLTLTGGRTEAFF
TRBV5-1,TRBJ1-5,TRBD1,-,TGCGCCAGCAGCCAGACAGGGAATAGCAATCAGCCCCAGCATTTT,CASSQTGNSNQPQHF
TRBV19,TRBJ1-5,TRBD1,-,TGTGCCAGTAGTATAATCGGCCAGGGGGTCGGCCGAAATCAGCCCCAGCATTTT,CASSIIGQGVGRNQPQHF
TRBV10-3,TRBJ1-6,-,few,TGTGCCACCAGAGTAGCCGCGTATAATTCACCCCTCCACTTT,CATRVAAYNSPLHF
TRBV5-5,TRBJ2-1,TRBD2,-,TGTGCCAGCAGCGGGAGGTATTGGGGGGGGATAAATGAGCAGTTCTTC,CASSGRYWGGINEQFF
TRBV6-1,TRBJ1-1,-,-,TGTGCCAGCAGTGTCTGGGAGACTGAAGCTTTCTTT,CASSVWETEAFF
TRBV4-2,TRBJ2-7,-,-,TGTGCCAGCAGCCAAGATTGGGCAGGGCATAGCTACGAGCAGTACTTC,CASSQDWAGHSYEQYF
TRBV9,TRBJ1-2,-,-,TGTGCCAGCAGCGGGACAGTGAATGGCTACACCTTC,CASSGTVNGYTF
TRBV29-1,TRBJ2-7,-,-,TGCAGCGTGAAGACAGTAGGTTTTTACGAGCAGTACTTC,CSVKTVGFYEQYF
TRBV7-9,TRBJ2-2,-,once,TGTGCCAGCAGCTTAGCCAGTTGGGAGCTGTTTTTT,CASSLASWELFF
TRBV7-2,TRBJ1-1,-,-,TGTGCCAGCAGCTCCTATCGGAGAACTGAAGCTTTCTTT,CASSSYRRTEAFF
TRBV6-5,TRBJ1-1,-,-,TGTGCCAGCAGTTACTCGTTTGTGGGGCCCAACACTGAAGCTTTCTTT,CASSYSFVGPNTEAFF